The 8 T cell receptor beta chains given below trace back to one sample, sequenced in a study of T cell clones after liver transplantation (dated by TCRdb to the late 2010s). Library method: the immunoSEQ multiplex PCR assay. TCRdb carries this immuneACCESS record with in-frame sequences only. Its versions omit some clonotypes, under half of them owing to an unresolved V gene in the studies checked, with the rest unexplained. The sample data list approximately 71,000 clones, and 80% to 95% of these were observed just once. Roughly 0.98% of the sample rests with the top ten. The specimen comprised CD4+ T cells from blood, sampled approximately 26 months after liver transplant. The receptors stem from a human patient who received a liver transplant. A transplant means some T cells may be of graft donor rather than patient origin.

The CDR3 DNA follows: TGTGCCAGCAGCCTAAGGACCGGGGAGCTGTTTTTT. Protein sequence: CASSLRTGELFF. The V gene is TRBV7-6, the J gene TRBJ2-2; D gene ambiguous. This CDR3 comprises 12 residues. The V and J ends lost 5 bases and 5 bases respectively, with 6 bases between them. Germline V gives CDR1 SGHVS, CDR2 FNYEAQ.

This chain uses TRBV7-2 with TRBJ2-1; 10 positions match TRBD2. The length of the CDR3 is 18 residues. The J segment lost 0 bases and the V segment lost 9 bases, leaving 14 bases of the junction unmatched. CDR1 SGHTA and CDR2 FQGNSA come from the germline V gene. This CDR3 is CASASRGPSGSSYNEQFF. The CDR3, as DNA: TGTGCCAGTGCTTCTCGAGGACCTAGCGGGAGCTCCTACAATGAGCAGTTCTTC. The whole variable domain, filled in from reference TRBV7-2 and TRBJ2-1, reads GAGVSQSPSNKVTEKGKDVELRCDPISGHTALYWYRQSLGQGLEFLIYFQGNSAPDKSGLPSDRFSAERTGGSVSTLTIQRTQQEDSAVYLCASASRGPSGSSYNEQFFGPGTRLTVL.

This clone appeared a single time. The chain recombines TRBV9 with TRBJ1-5, with no clear D. There are 13 residues in the CDR3. Deletions cut 3 bases from V and 6 bases from J, with 10 bases between. The germline CDR1 and CDR2 sequences are SGDLS and YYNGEE. CDR3 region: CASSESSGQPQHF. In DNA, the CDR3 is TGTGCCAGCAGCGAATCGAGTGGTCAGCCCCAGCATTTT.

This sequence joins TRBV11-2 and TRBJ2-5, with TRBD1 as a possible D gene (6 bases). V dropped 3 bases and J dropped 3 bases, with 8 bases sitting between them. Germline V CDR1 and CDR2: SGHAT, FQNNGV. The CDR3 loop spans 13 amino acids. The CDR3 region is CASSFPGEETQYF. The CDR3 nucleotides are TGTGCCAGCAGCTTCCCAGGGGAAGAGACCCAGTACTTC.

The chain combines TRBV7-2 with TRBJ2-2; D gene unclear. The length of the CDR3 is 13 residues. With 4 bases removed from V and 7 bases from J, the gap between germline ends came to 10 bases. CDR1 and CDR2 from the germline V gene are SGHTA and FQGNSA. Here the CDR3 reads CASSSGVGGELFF. The CDR3 DNA reads TGTGCCAGCAGCTCCGGTGTGGGCGGGGAGCTGTTTTTT.

V and J are TRBV29-1 and TRBJ2-5, with TRBD1 as a possible D gene (6 bases). This CDR3 region has 17 residues. Trimming cost V 4 bases and J 3 bases, with 24 bases left between them. Germline CDR1 is SQVTM and CDR2 is ANQGSEA. The CDR3 DNA follows: TGCAGCGTTGTCCTCGAAATGGGGGCGCAATGGAAAGAGACCCAGTACTTC. Amino acids: CSVVLEMGAQWKETQYF.

The chain uses TRBV7-9 and TRBJ2-1; the D gene is possibly TRBD2 (7 bases). Deletions cut 7 bases from V and 8 bases from J, with 18 bases between. Germline CDR1 and CDR2: SEHNR and FQNEAQ (reference sequence). The CDR3 extends over 14 amino acids. The CDR3 here is CASTQGGAEDEQFF. Written as DNA, the CDR3 is TGTGCCAGCACCCAAGGGGGGGCAGAGGATGAGCAGTTCTTC.

In this sample, this clone turned up a few times. The rearrangement links TRBV11-3 to TRBJ1-5; 9 nucleotides line up with TRBD1. CDR3 length: 13 amino acids. Germline V gene data show CDR1 as SGHNT and CDR2 as YENEEA. V shed 3 bases and J 6 bases; nucleotides not matched to a gene: 0. The CDR3 region is CASSLTGGQPQHF. CDR3 DNA sequence: TGTGCCAGCAGCTTGACAGGGGGTCAGCCCCAGCATTTT. Full variable domain (rest looked up from reference TRBV11-3 and TRBJ1-5): EAGVVQSPRYKIIEKKQPVAFWCNPISGHNTLYWYLQNLGQGPELLIRYENEEAVDDSQLPKDRFSAERLKGVDSTLKIQPAELGDSAVYLCASSLTGGQPQHFGDGTRLSIL.